One and the same sample provided the 11 T cell receptor beta chains below, sequenced in a study of blood T cell repertoires in COVID-19. This table comes from immunoSEQ multiplex PCR, and its TCRdb copy is limited to in-frame clones, with some not included. Of 250,000 or so clones in the sample, 88% were seen once. The sample was PBMCs or T cells enriched from blood (not recorded which). The origin of the receptors is a woman aged 40 to 49 who had been exposed to COVID-19.

J is TRBJ1-2 and V is TRBV4-1; 8 bases match TRBD1. The germline V gene encodes CDR1 MGHRA and CDR2 YSYEKL. V lost 4 bases and J lost 4; bases outside the gene matches: 8. This CDR3 spans 15 amino acids. CDR3 sequence (DNA): TGCGCCAGCAGCCCCGGACAGGGACCCTTCTATGGCTACACCTTC. Translation: CASSPGQGPFYGYTF.

This clone was counted a few times. The chain is built from TRBV9 and TRBJ2-2; the D gene is possibly TRBD2 (6 bases). The germline V gene has CDR1 SGDLS and CDR2 YYNGEE. The V and J ends lost 1 base and 5 bases respectively, with 12 bases between them. The CDR3 is 15 amino acids. The chain's CDR3 is CASSVLATGTGELFF. CDR3 nucleotide sequence: TGTGCCAGCAGCGTACTAGCGACGGGGACCGGGGAGCTGTTTTTT.

The gene calls are TRBV28 and TRBJ1-6, with TRBD1 as a possible D gene (6 bases). V dropped 3 bases and J dropped 2 bases, with 14 bases sitting between them. CDR1 and CDR2 (germline): MDHEN, SYDVKM. CDR3 length: 17 residues. In nucleotides, the CDR3 is TGTGCCAGCAGTTTTGCGGCAGGGGACCCCTATAATTCACCCCTCCACTTT. It yields the protein CASSFAAGDPYNSPLHF. Full variable domain (rest looked up from reference TRBV28 and TRBJ1-6): DVKVTQSSRYLVKRTGEKVFLECVQDMDHENMFWYRQDPGLGLRLIYFSYDVKMKEKGDIPEGYSVSREKKERFSLILESASTNQTSMYLCASSFAAGDPYNSPLHFGNGTRLTVT.

This chain connects TRBV9 to TRBJ1-2; a weak D match, TRBD1 (5 bases). Trimming left V 3 bases short and J 2 bases short, with 17 bases between. Germline V CDR1 and CDR2: SGDLS, YYNGEE. CDR3 size: 16 residues. The CDR3 DNA reads as TGTGCCAGCAGCGAGGCCCATCACGGGGGGAACTATGGCTACACCTTC. Translated: CASSEAHHGGNYGYTF.

The chain employs TRBV7-2 and TRBJ1-1; D is possibly TRBD1 (6 bases). The germline gives CDR1 SGHTA, CDR2 FQGNSA. V lost 5 bases and J 8 bases, leaving 18 bases between the germline ends. This CDR3 has 14 amino acids. This chain's CDR3 is CASSGAGQRWEAFF. The CDR3 region has the DNA TGTGCCAGCAGCGGGGCAGGACAGCGTTGGGAAGCTTTCTTT.

V gene TRBV28 combines with J gene TRBJ1-2; D remains unclear. Germline lookup yields CDR1 MDHEN and CDR2 SYDVKM. Trimming left V 8 bases short and J 6 bases short, with 19 bases between. The CDR3 has 14 amino acids. The CDR3 region has the DNA TGTGCCAGCTTTCCCCAGCCCGGTGAGGATGGCTACACCTTC. This gives the protein CASFPQPGEDGYTF.

The J gene is TRBJ1-2, the V gene TRBV4-1, with 9 bases lining up with TRBD1. CDR1 and CDR2 from the germline V gene are MGHRA and YSYEKL. The CDR3 length is 15 residues. With V trimmed by 5 bases and J by 4 bases, 8 bases remained unmatched. The CDR3 bases are TGCGCCAGCAGCGCGCAACAGGGGGCGGGCTATGGCTACACCTTC. It codes for CASSAQQGAGYGYTF.

This rearrangement joins TRBV5-6 to TRBJ2-2, with a weak D call TRBD2 (5 bases). The germline V and J ends were trimmed by 0 bases and 5 bases, with 5 bases remaining between them. The CDR3 contains 13 residues. Germline V gene lookup returns CDR1 SGHDT and CDR2 YYEEEE. CDR3 bases: TGTGCCAGCAGCTTGGGAGGGACCGGGGAGCTGTTTTTT. It specifies CASSLGGTGELFF.

The chain couples TRBV5-6 to TRBJ2-4; 7 nucleotides match TRBD2. CDR1 SGHDT and CDR2 YYEEEE come from the germline V gene. The length of the CDR3 is 12 residues. The V gene end was trimmed by 4 bases and the J gene end by 12 bases; junction bases not matched to a gene: 7. The CDR3 protein is CASSGRVPAQYF. The CDR3 DNA follows: TGTGCCAGCAGCGGGAGGGTTCCAGCTCAGTACTTC.

A word on this clone: A read error may account for a junction end that differs from germline. The chain combines TRBV5-1 with TRBJ1-3; possibly TRBD1 for D (6 bases). CDR1 and CDR2 from the germline V gene are SGHRS and YFSETQ. The CDR3 consists of 13 residues. The CDR3 DNA reads TGTGCCAGCAGCAAAGGGGACAAGGACACCATATATTTT. It codes for CASSKGDKDTIYF.

The V gene is TRBV5-4, the J gene TRBJ2-7; the match to TRBD2 covers 9 bases. The ends lost 4 bases at V and 5 bases at J; junction bases unmatched: 10. This CDR3 has 15 residues. The germline V gene has CDR1 SGHNT and CDR2 YYREEE (reference sequence). CDR3 region: CASSAGPSGTNEQYV. CDR3 coding DNA: TGTGCCAGCAGCGCGGGCCCTAGCGGGACTAACGAGCAGTACGTC.